The 6 T cell receptor beta chains given below trace back to one sample, sequenced in a study of cytomegalovirus exposure and HLA in healthy donors. PCR employed 60 Vbeta and 13 Jbeta primers. Produced via immunoSEQ multiplex PCR; TCRdb's table is partial and in-frame only. The sample shows 150,000 or so clones, approximately 79% of them seen only once. The sequenced material came from PBMCs. Every receptor here comes from a woman aged 50 to 60 in good health and CMV-seropositive.

The chain links TRBV7-9 to TRBJ1-1; 9 bases are shared with TRBD1. Losses at the gene ends were 1 base for V and 5 bases for J; bases not matched to a gene: 2. This CDR3 spans 14 amino acids. Germline CDR1 and CDR2: SEHNR and FQNEAQ (reference sequence). CDR3 DNA: TGTGCCAGCAGCTTAGGACAGGGGGAAACTGAAGCTTTCTTT. Protein: CASSLGQGETEAFF. Drawing the rest from reference TRBV7-9 and TRBJ1-1, the complete variable domain is DTGVSQNPRHKITKRGQNVTFRCDPISEHNRLYWYRQTLGQGPEFLTYFQNEAQLEKSRLLSDRFSAERPKGSFSTLEIQRTEQGDSAMYLCASSLGQGETEAFFGQGTRLTVV.

The rearrangement uses TRBV11-2 and TRBJ2-1; TRBD2 aligns across 7 bases. This CDR3 is 15 amino acids long. Germline V gene lookup returns CDR1 SGHAT and CDR2 FQNNGV. V lost 5 bases, J lost 3 bases, and 7 bases stayed unmatched. The CDR3 region has the DNA TGTGCCAGCAGCCCTTTGACTAGCTTCTACAATGAGCAGTTCTTC. It is translated as CASSPLTSFYNEQFF.

This clone was observed a few times. The rearrangement joins TRBV6-5 to TRBJ2-7; tentative D call: TRBD1 (6 bases). The V end was cut by 7 bases, the J end by 0 bases, with 13 bases between. Germline CDR1 is MNHEY and CDR2 is SVGAGI. CDR3 length equals 14 residues. CDR3 coding DNA: TGTGCCAGCAACGCGAGGGGGAGCTCCTACGAGCAGTACTTC. It specifies CASNARGSSYEQYF.

This clone was picked up a small number of times. The genes are TRBV14 and TRBJ2-3, with 8 bases identical to TRBD2. Germline-derived CDR1 and CDR2 are SGHDN and FVKESK. This CDR3 is 15 amino acids long. The V and J ends lost 4 bases and 3 bases, in that order; junction bases with no gene match: 6. In DNA form, the CDR3 reads TGTGCCAGCAGCCGCTTAGCGGGGCGTACAGATACGCAGTATTTT. It codes for CASSRLAGRTDTQYF.

This rearrangement joins TRBV6-1 to TRBJ1-5; TRBD1 is a possible D gene (5 bases). The CDR3 extends over 15 amino acids. With 2 bases removed from V and 2 bases from J, the gap between germline ends came to 10 bases. Germline V gives CDR1 MNHNS, CDR2 SASEGT. In DNA, the CDR3 is TGTGCCAGCAGTGAATTGGGGCAGGGCAATCAGCCCCAGCATTTT. This sequence encodes CASSELGQGNQPQHF.

The chain is built from TRBV19 and TRBJ1-3, with 7 nucleotides matching TRBD1. This CDR3 contains 16 residues. Trimming removed 1 base from V and 4 bases from J; junction bases left unmatched: 7. The germline V gene encodes CDR1 LNHDA and CDR2 SQIVND (reference sequence). The CDR3: CASSIVQGFFGNTIYF. The CDR3 bases are TGTGCCAGTAGTATAGTACAGGGGTTTTTCGGAAACACCATATATTTT.